The 19 T cell receptor beta chains presented below share a single source sample, sequenced in a study of cytomegalovirus exposure and HLA in healthy donors. Vbeta (60) and Jbeta (13) primers were used in the PCR. The assay was immunoSEQ multiplex PCR, and TCRdb's table has in-frame clones only and misses some. This repertoire comprises 200,000 to 250,000 clones; its ten largest clones make up around 0.95%. Sequenced material: PBMCs. Source of these receptors: a woman aged 25 to 45 in good health and CMV-seropositive.

The V and J genes are TRBV28 and TRBJ2-5; possible D gene TRBD1, 5 bases. Germline V lookup: CDR1 MDHEN, CDR2 SYDVKM. Trimming removed 4 bases at V and 5 bases at J, with 32 bases between. The CDR3 extends over 20 amino acids. The CDR3 here is CASSWGTVGSSPILEETQYF. DNA of the CDR3: TGTGCCAGCAGTTGGGGCACCGTAGGGTCCTCTCCAATCCTGGAGGAGACCCAGTACTTC.

The rearrangement uses TRBV9 and TRBJ2-7; D perhaps matches TRBD1 (5 bases). In germline, CDR1 is SGDLS, CDR2 YYNGEE. The CDR3 extends over 15 amino acids. V was pared by 1 base and J by 3 bases, with 14 bases between. CDR3 in amino acids: CASSVHEGALYEQYF. DNA for the CDR3: TGTGCCAGCAGCGTACATGAAGGGGCCCTCTACGAGCAGTACTTC.

The J gene is TRBJ1-1, the V gene TRBV2; the D is unclear. V was clipped by 6 bases and J by 4 bases, with 15 bases between them. Germline assignment: CDR1 SNHLY and CDR2 FYNNEI. This CDR3 spans 14 amino acids. CDR3 sequence reads: CASRALQEATEAFF. The CDR3 coding sequence is TGTGCCAGCAGGGCCCTTCAGGAGGCCACTGAAGCTTTCTTT. The variable domain in full, with the rest retrieved from reference TRBV2 and TRBJ1-1, is EPEVTQTPSHQVTQMGQEVILRCVPISNHLYFYWYRQILGQKVEFLVSFYNNEISEKSEIFDDQFSVERPDGSNFTLKIRSTKLEDSAMYFCASRALQEATEAFFGQGTRLTVV.

V and J are TRBV4-1 and TRBJ1-3; no clear D. Germline V gives CDR1 MGHRA, CDR2 YSYEKL. CDR3 size: 14 residues. Trimming took off 1 base at V and 2 bases at J, with 6 bases between the two ends. The CDR3 DNA reads as TGCGCCAGCAGCCAAGCCGGGGCTGGAAACACCATATATTTT. Encoded protein: CASSQAGAGNTIYF.

The chain employs TRBV7-6 and TRBJ1-3; 7 bases map to TRBD1. This CDR3 contains 17 residues. Germline lookup yields CDR1 SGHVS and CDR2 FNYEAQ. Trimming at V came to 0 bases and at J to 2 bases, leaving 7 bases not matched to a gene. This CDR3 is CASSLAWKGAAGNTIYF. In DNA form, the CDR3 reads TGTGCCAGCAGCTTAGCGTGGAAGGGGGCGGCTGGAAACACCATATATTTT.

The rearrangement links TRBV18 to TRBJ2-7; tentatively, D is TRBD2 (6 bases). CDR1 is KGHSH and CDR2 is LQKENI in the germline V gene. The CDR3 loop spans 12 amino acids. V was clipped by 2 bases and J by 5 bases, with 7 bases between them. The CDR3 here is CASSPGTDEQYF. The CDR3 DNA reads as TGTGCCAGCTCACCAGGGACTGACGAGCAGTACTTC.

The rearrangement joins TRBV11-2 to TRBJ1-3, with D possibly TRBD1 on 5 matching bases. The ends were cut back, 2 bases at V and 0 bases at J, with 8 bases in the middle. Looked up from germline, CDR1 is SGHAT and CDR2 is FQNNGV. There are 15 residues in the CDR3. CDR3 in amino acids: CASSLQGSSGNTIYF. The CDR3 region has the DNA TGTGCCAGCAGCTTACAGGGTAGCTCTGGAAACACCATATATTTT.

The chain recombines TRBV4-1 with TRBJ2-2, with D unclear. V shed 1 base and J shed 5 bases, with 11 bases lying between them. CDR1 is MGHRA and CDR2 is YSYEKL in the germline V gene. CDR3 length equals 15 residues. CDR3 bases: TGCGCCAGCAGCCAAGCCGACATAGGAACCGGGGAGCTGTTTTTT. Amino acids: CASSQADIGTGELFF.

The chain recombines TRBV10-3 with TRBJ1-1, with a weak D call TRBD1 (5 bases). Trimming cost V 3 bases and J 8 bases, with 10 bases left between them. This CDR3 spans 12 amino acids. Per the germline V gene, CDR1 is ENHRY and CDR2 is SYGVKD. In DNA, the CDR3 is TGTGCCATCAGTGACGGGGGTGGCGAAGCTTTCTTT. Translation: CAISDGGGEAFF.

The chain uses TRBV6-5 and TRBJ1-1; 9 nucleotides align to TRBD1. CDR1 is MNHEY and CDR2 is SVGAGI in the germline V gene. The J segment lost 4 bases and the V segment lost 3 bases, leaving 3 bases of the junction unmatched. This CDR3 spans 14 amino acids. For the CDR3, the DNA is TGTGCCAGCAGTTATGGGACAGGGTCCACTGAAGCTTTCTTT. Amino acids: CASSYGTGSTEAFF.

The chain joins TRBV2 to TRBJ1-5; TRBD1 aligns across 10 bases. The germline V gene has CDR1 SNHLY and CDR2 FYNNEI. The CDR3 loop spans 15 amino acids. V lost 8 bases and J lost 6; bases outside the gene matches: 10. The CDR3 region is CASEEDRGGRQPQHF. CDR3 coding DNA: TGTGCCAGCGAGGAGGACAGGGGGGGTCGTCAGCCCCAGCATTTT.

The chain carries TRBV18 and TRBJ2-1, with 8 bases identical to TRBD1. The V gene end was trimmed by 4 bases and the J gene end by 12 bases; junction bases not matched to a gene: 8. The germline V gene has CDR1 KGHSH and CDR2 LQKENI. The length of the CDR3 is 13 residues. The CDR3 DNA follows: TGTGCCAGCTCACAAGTTGACAGGGGCAGGCAGTTCTTC. It codes for CASSQVDRGRQFF.

J is TRBJ1-2 and V is TRBV5-6, with 11 bases lining up with TRBD1. Germline-derived CDR1 and CDR2 are SGHDT and YYEEEE. The CDR3 covers 17 residues. Trimming removed 4 bases from V and 4 bases from J; junction bases left unmatched: 12. The CDR3 sequence: CASSLGQGAIVGYGYTF. CDR3 nucleotide sequence: TGTGCCAGCAGCCTCGGACAGGGGGCGATTGTGGGCTATGGCTACACCTTC.

The chain has TRBV4-3 and TRBJ2-6; D is undetermined. Germline CDR1 is LGHNA and CDR2 is YSLEER. The CDR3 is 18 amino acids. Trimming stripped 2 bases from V and 0 bases from J, with 14 bases between. CDR3 DNA: TGCGCCAGCAGCCAATCACAGATAGTAAGCTCTGGGGCCAACGTCCTGACTTTC. It specifies CASSQSQIVSSGANVLTF.

In DNA form, the CDR3 reads TGTGCCAGCAGCGTGGGTCAGGCCGGAGAGACCCAGTACTTC. Translating it yields CASSVGQAGETQYF. V gene TRBV9 combines with J gene TRBJ2-5, with D hard to call. CDR1 and CDR2 from the germline V gene are SGDLS and YYNGEE. The V gene lost 2 bases and the J gene lost 4 bases, with 12 bases spanning the gap. The CDR3 is 14 residues long.

This rearrangement joins TRBV4-3 to TRBJ2-7; D gene uncertain. Trimming cost V 0 bases and J 2 bases, with 11 bases left between them. The CDR3 length is 15 residues. From germline, CDR1 is LGHNA and CDR2 YSLEER. CDR3 sequence reads: CASSQDSNQPYEQYF. Written as DNA, the CDR3 is TGCGCCAGCAGCCAAGATAGTAATCAACCCTACGAGCAGTACTTC.

With respect to this clone: Compared with germline, one end of the junction differs, possibly owing to a read error. The chain has TRBV2 and TRBJ1-2; no definite D call. This CDR3 contains 12 residues. CDR1 SNHLY and CDR2 FYNNEI come from the germline V gene. The CDR3 here is CAGSTVSYGYTF. CDR3 nucleotides: TGTGCCGGCAGTACGGTATCCTATGGCTACACCTTC.

The chain couples TRBV18 to TRBJ1-6; weak D call: TRBD1 (6 bases). The germline CDR1 and CDR2 sequences are KGHSH and LQKENI. CDR3 length: 15 residues. The V gene lost 5 bases and the J gene lost 7 bases, with 15 bases spanning the gap. CDR3: CASSSAGVWNSPLHF. The CDR3 DNA reads as TGTGCCAGCTCATCTGCAGGGGTTTGGAATTCACCCCTCCACTTT.

This chain joins TRBV6-6 and TRBJ2-7; tentatively, D is TRBD1 (6 bases). V was trimmed by 2 bases and J by 5 bases, leaving 13 bases between them. CDR3 size: 14 residues. CDR1 is MNHNY and CDR2 is SVGAGI in the germline V gene (reference sequence). CDR3 in DNA: TGTGCCAGCAGTTACCAACAGGGTATCAACGAGCAGTACTTC. Protein: CASSYQQGINEQYF.